Below, 24 T cell receptor beta chains from the same sample are listed, as sequenced in a study of cytomegalovirus exposure and HLA in healthy donors. 60 Vbeta and 13 Jbeta primers were used in PCR. Here immunoSEQ multiplex PCR was the method, and the copy in TCRdb shows in-frame clones only, minus some. The table lists roughly 160,000 clones, around 83% of them singletons. Sequencing was done on a sample of PBMCs. The receptor set was obtained from a man aged 30 to 39 in good health and CMV-seropositive.

The chain uses TRBV6-1 and TRBJ1-2; 10 nucleotides agree with TRBD1. From germline, CDR1 is MNHNS and CDR2 SASEGT. V was clipped by 4 bases and J by 6 bases; unmatched bases: 8. The CDR3 has 15 amino acids. CDR3 sequence reads: CASSVFRTGGHGYTF. Written as DNA, the CDR3 is TGTGCCAGCAGTGTATTCCGGACAGGGGGACATGGCTACACCTTC.

The rearrangement uses TRBV27 and TRBJ1-2, with 7 bases aligning to TRBD1. Germline CDR1 reads MNHEY; CDR2 reads SMNVEV (reference sequence). The CDR3 has 12 residues. V gave up 3 bases and J gave up 7 bases; unmatched junction bases: 2. The chain's CDR3 is CASSLTGTGYTF. The CDR3 DNA reads as TGTGCCAGCAGTTTGACAGGGACTGGCTACACCTTC.

This chain links TRBV6-6 with TRBJ2-2; the D gene is possibly TRBD2 (6 bases). The V gene lost 2 bases and the J gene lost 4 bases, with 14 bases spanning the gap. CDR3 length: 16 residues. CDR1 is MNHNY and CDR2 is SVGAGI in the germline V gene (reference sequence). The CDR3 coding sequence is TGTGCCAGCAGTTACCCGCTTGGGACTTTCACCGGGGAGCTGTTTTTT. The encoded protein is CASSYPLGTFTGELFF.

V and J are TRBV29-1 and TRBJ2-1, with 7 nucleotides matching TRBD2. The germline V gene has CDR1 SQVTM and CDR2 ANQGSEA. V was pared by 4 bases and J by 5 bases, with 5 bases of the junction left unmatched. This CDR3 has 13 residues. CDR3 sequence: CSVAASGHNEQFF. The CDR3 bases are TGCAGCGTTGCGGCTAGCGGTCACAATGAGCAGTTCTTC.

The chain couples TRBV7-8 to TRBJ2-1; 10 bases are shared with TRBD2. Losses at the gene ends were 5 bases for V and 8 bases for J; bases not matched to a gene: 12. The CDR3 length is 16 residues. Germline lookup yields CDR1 SGHVS and CDR2 FQNEAQ. CDR3 sequence reads: CASSQESGLAIYEQFF. Here the CDR3 DNA reads TGTGCCAGCAGCCAAGAATCGGGACTAGCGATTTATGAGCAGTTCTTC.

Details on this clone: The junction departs from the called germline gene at one end, perhaps through a read error. The chain is built from TRBV7-9 and TRBJ1-1; weak D call: TRBD1 (5 bases). Looked up from germline, CDR1 is SEHNR and CDR2 is FQNEAQ (reference sequence). This CDR3 spans 17 amino acids. This CDR3 is CSSSSGWAGRRDTEAFF. Here the CDR3 DNA reads TGTTCCAGCAGCTCCGGTTGGGCAGGGAGGAGGGACACTGAAGCTTTCTTT.

This clone was found a few times. CDR3 in DNA: TGTGCCAGCAGCCATTACCTAACTAGCGGGAGTACAGATACGCAGTATTTT. Amino acid sequence: CASSHYLTSGSTDTQYF. The chain recombines TRBV14 with TRBJ2-3; 11 bases fit TRBD2. After removal of 3 bases from V and 3 bases from J, the junction contained 8 bases not matched to a gene. Per the germline V gene, CDR1 is SGHDN and CDR2 is FVKESK. The CDR3 spans 17 residues.

In its sample, this clone was seen a few times. V usage is TRBV12-5 and J usage is TRBJ2-4; TRBD1 matches 8 bases. Trimming took 7 bases from V and 0 from J; bases not matched to a gene: 11. This CDR3 comprises 17 residues. The germline V gene has CDR1 LGHNT and CDR2 FRNRAP. The CDR3 DNA reads TGTGCTAGTGCTCCCTCGGACAGGGCGTTAGCCAAAAACATTCAGTACTTC. It codes for CASAPSDRALAKNIQYF.

J is TRBJ2-3 and V is TRBV5-1; D uncertain. This CDR3 has 16 amino acids. Germline lookup yields CDR1 SGHRS and CDR2 YFSETQ. Trimming removed 4 bases at V and 1 base at J, with 16 bases between. CDR3 loop: CASSQGRPRGTDTQYF. In DNA, the CDR3 is TGCGCCAGCAGCCAAGGTCGCCCCCGGGGCACAGATACGCAGTATTTT.

The chain joins TRBV27 to TRBJ1-3; possible D gene TRBD1, 5 bases. Germline assignment: CDR1 MNHEY and CDR2 SMNVEV (reference sequence). V was cut by 2 bases and J by 3 bases, with 8 bases left in between. This CDR3 spans 14 amino acids. For the CDR3, the DNA is TGTGCCAGCAGTTTAGGCGGGGGTGGAAACACCATATATTTT. Protein: CASSLGGGGNTIYF.

The table lists this clone with a count of one. The CDR3 DNA reads as TGTGCCAGCAGCCCCCCCGGGGGCCAAGAGACCCAGTACTTC. The encoded protein is CASSPPGGQETQYF. The chain combines TRBV7-9 with TRBJ2-5, with D perhaps TRBD2 (6 bases). This CDR3 contains 14 residues. CDR1 is SEHNR, CDR2 FQNEAQ, per germline (reference sequence). V lost 5 bases, J lost 1 base, and 11 bases lay in between.

With respect to this clone: One end of the junction varies from germline; a read error may be responsible. The chain recombines TRBV7-7 with TRBJ2-3, with TRBD1 matching over 8 bases. The CDR3 extends over 13 amino acids. The germline gives CDR1 SSHAT, CDR2 FNYEAQ (reference sequence). CDR3 DNA sequence: TGTGCTAGCAGCTTTGGACAGGGAGATACGCAGTATTTT. This encodes CASSFGQGDTQYF.

The J gene is TRBJ2-2, the V gene TRBV7-2, with TRBD2 identical over 11 bases. From germline, CDR1 is SGHTA and CDR2 FQGNSA. V lost 4 bases, J lost 7 bases, and 5 bases stayed unmatched. CDR3 length: 15 amino acids. As DNA, the CDR3 is TGTGCCAGCAGCTCGACTAGCGGGGCCAACGGGGAGCTGTTTTTT. Protein: CASSSTSGANGELFF.

The CDR3 sequence is CASSKARQVPF. The CDR3 DNA sequence: TGTGCCAGCAGCAAAGCAAGGCAGGTCCCTTTT. The J gene is TRBJ1-4, the V gene TRBV21-1; the table names TRBD1, a call not compared with the DNA. TRBV21-1 is termed a pseudogene. There are 11 residues in the CDR3.

The chain carries TRBV7-2 and TRBJ2-7; D is undetermined. With 1 base removed from V and 3 bases from J, the gap between germline ends came to 10 bases. The CDR3 sequence is 14 residues long. CDR1 SGHTA and CDR2 FQGNSA come from the germline V gene. The chain's CDR3 is CASSLDNRVYEQYF. The CDR3 DNA sequence: TGTGCCAGCAGCTTAGATAACAGAGTCTACGAGCAGTACTTC.

This chain joins TRBV4-1 and TRBJ2-1, with 9 bases matching TRBD2. Germline loops: CDR1 MGHRA, CDR2 YSYEKL. CDR3 size: 16 residues. Losses at the gene ends were 0 bases for V and 7 bases for J; bases not matched to a gene: 7. The CDR3 reads CASSQDWGLAFNEQFF. DNA for the CDR3: TGCGCCAGCAGCCAAGATTGGGGACTAGCTTTTAATGAGCAGTTCTTC.

The chain couples TRBV7-3 to TRBJ2-5; the match to TRBD1 covers 7 bases. J gave up 5 bases and V 3 bases, and 3 bases lay outside the gene matches. This CDR3 is 13 amino acids long. CDR1 is SGHTA, CDR2 FQGTGA, per germline. This CDR3 is CASSFTGDETQYF. CDR3 DNA sequence: TGTGCCAGCAGCTTCACAGGGGACGAGACCCAGTACTTC.

This chain connects TRBV27 to TRBJ1-3, with 8 bases identical to TRBD1. J lost 0 bases, V lost 3 bases, and 4 bases had no gene match. Germline V lookup: CDR1 MNHEY, CDR2 SMNVEV (reference sequence). The CDR3 contains 16 residues. The CDR3 DNA is TGTGCCAGCAGTTTGACCGGGACAGGCTCTGGAAACACCATATATTTT. Translation: CASSLTGTGSGNTIYF.

This chain uses TRBV2 with TRBJ1-2, with D possibly being TRBD1 (5 bases). Per the germline V gene, CDR1 is SNHLY and CDR2 is FYNNEI. The CDR3 extends over 12 amino acids. V shed 3 bases and J shed 4 bases, with 6 bases lying between them. This chain's CDR3 is CASSETVYGYTF. CDR3 sequence (DNA): TGTGCCAGCAGTGAGACAGTCTATGGCTACACCTTC.

The chain joins TRBV6-6 to TRBJ1-4; 7 bases match TRBD1. With 4 bases clipped from V and 4 bases from J, the junction kept 9 bases outside the gene matches. The CDR3 covers 16 residues. The germline gives CDR1 MNHNY, CDR2 SVGAGI (reference sequence). CDR3 in amino acids: CASSSPTGTVNEKLFF. The CDR3 region has the DNA TGTGCCAGCAGTTCACCGACAGGGACCGTTAATGAAAAACTGTTTTTT.

This chain uses TRBV6-5 with TRBJ2-3, with D perhaps matching TRBD1 (6 bases). Germline CDR1 MNHEY, CDR2 SVGAGI. V was cut by 2 bases and J by 0 bases, with 6 bases left in between. This CDR3 region has 14 residues. This chain's CDR3 is CASSYGQSTDTQYF. The CDR3 coding sequence is TGTGCCAGCAGTTACGGACAGAGCACAGATACGCAGTATTTT.

Written as DNA, the CDR3 is TGTGCCAGCAGCCGCGGGACAGGGACACTTGGAGTTGAAGCTTTCTTT. It yields the protein CASSRGTGTLGVEAFF. J is TRBJ1-1 and V is TRBV7-6; 9 bases fit TRBD1. CDR1 and CDR2 (germline): SGHVS, FNYEAQ. CDR3 length: 16 amino acids. Unmatched junction bases numbered 14, after V lost 5 bases and J lost 7 bases.

This clone was detected only a few times. V and J are TRBV19 and TRBJ2-5; TRBD1 is a possible D gene (6 bases). Germline CDR1 LNHDA, CDR2 SQIVND (reference sequence). The CDR3 has 15 residues. Trimming left V 3 bases short and J 3 bases short, with 14 bases between. CDR3 sequence: CASSIWGQPEETQYF. The CDR3 DNA follows: TGTGCCAGTAGTATTTGGGGACAACCCGAAGAGACCCAGTACTTC.

This clone was counted once. The chain employs TRBV5-1 and TRBJ1-2; D not resolved. From germline, CDR1 is SGHRS and CDR2 YFSETQ. This CDR3 region has 15 residues. V dropped 2 bases and J dropped 2 bases, with 13 bases sitting between them. CDR3 nucleotide sequence: TGCGCCAGCAGCTTACCTTCTGAGATAAACTATGGCTACACCTTC. Protein sequence: CASSLPSEINYGYTF.